This T cell receptor beta chain was sequenced for a study of OX40 agonist ivuxolimab in advanced cancers. The overall study: Aged 23 to 79 with a mean of roughly 65 years, they were around 83% male. Patients achieving partial responses numbered three: one hepatocellular carcinoma case and two cutaneous melanoma cases.

Findings and caveats of the study: CD4+ and CD8+ T cells in blood underwent clonal expansion by week 6 at 0.1 to 3.0 mg/kg.

To note about this clone: Its antigen is as yet unknown.

Assay: immunoSEQ multiplex PCR; the TCRdb copy retains only in-frame clones and omits some. The table shows thousands of clones, with more than 70% occurring only once. CDR3 length: 13 residues. Germline loops: CDR1 SEHNR, CDR2 FQNEAQ (reference sequence). Trimming left V 4 bases short and J 5 bases short, with 11 bases between. The sequenced sample was CD4+ or CD8+ T cells sorted from blood, obtained in a trial of the OX40 agonist ivuxolimab. This TCR came from an adult with an advanced solid tumor such as melanoma, head and neck, liver or kidney cancer. V is TRBV7-9 and J is TRBJ1-1; the D is unclear. The CDR3 protein is CASSSQLITEAFF. The CDR3 region has the DNA TGTGCCAGCAGCTCCCAACTTATAACTGAAGCTTTCTTT.